The present entry profiles one T cell receptor beta chain with its context. Its antigen is unknown. Treatment: roughly 20 received Ad26.COV2.S at low or high dose, single or two shots; about 5 received placebo; per-sample allocation not given. Material that was analyzed had been drawn on day 63 after the first vaccine or placebo injection. Donor was an adult aged 18-55 years in Boston. The data stem from a study of Ad26.COV2.S vaccination and SARS-CoV-2 variants. General study results and limits: Breadth, reportedly substantial, characterized the spike-specific CD8+ and CD4+ T cell responses after vaccination. The TCR-based breadth and depth measures might underestimate overall T cell responses. Vaccine recipients surpassed placebo recipients in spike-specific TCR breadth.

The data were produced by immunoSEQ multiplex PCR, yet TCRdb's version contains in-frame clones alone and is incomplete. In the table there are 200,000 to 250,000 clones, approximately 87% of which are singletons. The V end lost 2 bases, the J end lost 5 bases, and 7 bases lay between the germline ends. The germline V gene has CDR1 MNHEY and CDR2 SMNVEV (reference sequence). The CDR3 loop spans 12 amino acids. The chain links TRBV27 to TRBJ2-7; D might be TRBD1 or TRBD2, each matching 6 bases. The source of this sequence is a person aged 18-65 years who received the Ad26.COV2.S COVID-19 vaccine or a placebo. The sample was peripheral blood, taken in a trial of Ad26.COV2.S vaccine versus placebo. The CDR3 nucleotides read TGTGCCAGCAGTTTAAGGGGGGACGAGCAGTACTTC. This gives the protein CASSLRGDEQYF.